A selection of T cell receptor beta chains follows, all from one sample in a study of cytomegalovirus exposure and HLA in healthy donors. The protocol was immunoSEQ multiplex PCR, while the TCRdb copy is restricted to in-frame clones and leaves out a portion. The sample shows under 150,000 clones, roughly 84% of them seen only once. The source material was PBMCs. These receptors were collected from a boy under 10 years old in good health and CMV-seronegative. CDR3s include the opening cysteine and the closing phenylalanine or tryptophan. The D gene is left open where the match is weak. Where a row states a size, it is once, few, many or the class of an expanded clone; other rows omit it.

J	V	D	length	size	CDR3	DNA
TRBJ1-2	TRBV19	-	14	-	CASSTAAADYGYTF	TGTGCCAGTAGTACCGCGGCCGCTGACTATGGCTACACCTTC
TRBJ2-3	TRBV15	-	14	-	CATSRDGRTDTQYF	TGTGCCACCAGCAGAGATGGGCGAACAGATACGCAGTATTTT
TRBJ1-4	TRBV18	TRBD1	14	-	CASSVDRAIEKLFF	TGTGCCAGCTCAGTCGACAGGGCCATTGAAAAACTGTTTTTT
TRBJ2-5	TRBV7-9	TRBD1	19	-	CASSLNAVLDRVGWETQYF	TGTGCCAGCAGCTTAAACGCGGTCCTGGACAGGGTCGGCTGGGAGACCCAGTACTTC
TRBJ1-1	TRBV19	TRBD1	15	-	CASSIKGARNTEAFF	TGTGCCAGTAGTATCAAGGGGGCGCGGAACACTGAAGCTTTCTTT
TRBJ2-7	TRBV19	-	13	-	CATGGVEAYEQYF	TGTGCTACAGGCGGGGTTGAGGCCTACGAGCAGTACTTC
TRBJ1-4	TRBV2	-	19	-	CASSEPAGSGGVTNEKLFF	TGTGCCAGCAGTGAACCCGCGGGGAGCGGGGGAGTCACTAATGAAAAACTGTTTTTT
TRBJ2-1	TRBV10-1	-	13	few	CASSESHFHEQFF	TGCGCCAGCAGTGAGTCCCATTTCCATGAGCAGTTCTTC
TRBJ1-6	TRBV2	-	11	-	CASSDRPPLHF	TGTGCCAGCAGTGACAGGCCACCCCTCCACTTC
TRBJ1-5	TRBV10-3	-	13	-	CAIPGLCNQPQHF	TGTGCCATCCCGGGTCTTTGTAATCAGCCCCAGCATTTT
TRBJ1-4	TRBV29-1	-	13	-	CSVDGGSLEKLFF	TGCAGCGTTGACGGGGGGTCCCTTGAAAAACTGTTTTTT
TRBJ2-3	TRBV29-1	TRBD2	15	-	CSVDGLAGSTDTQYF	TGCAGCGTAGATGGACTAGCGGGGAGCACAGATACGCAGTATTTT
TRBJ1-6	TRBV27	-	18	-	CASSLRLGRSSYNSPLHF	TGTGCCAGCAGTTTAAGATTGGGGAGGAGCTCCTATAATTCACCCCTCCACTTT
TRBJ2-1	TRBV7-9	-	13	few	CASSSSENNEQFF	TGTGCCAGCAGCTCCAGCGAGAACAATGAGCAGTTCTTC
TRBJ2-3	TRBV6-6	TRBD1	15	-	CANSQTGLRTDTQYF	TGTGCCAACTCCCAGACAGGGCTGCGCACAGATACGCAGTATTTT
TRBJ2-7	TRBV19	-	11	-	CATTSGYEQYF	TGTGCCACCACGTCGGGGTACGAGCAGTACTTC
TRBJ2-7	TRBV2	-	15	-	CASSEASRGEYEQYF	TGTGCCAGCAGTGAAGCCTCCAGGGGGGAGTACGAGCAGTACTTC
TRBJ1-5	TRBV9	-	17	-	CASSVGPGPRGDQPQHF	TGTGCCAGCAGCGTAGGGCCTGGGCCCCGGGGGGATCAGCCCCAGCATTTT
TRBJ1-1	TRBV10-3	TRBD1	15	-	CAIRPDRAPHTEAFF	TGTGCCATTCGACCAGACAGGGCGCCCCACACTGAAGCTTTCTTT
TRBJ1-2	TRBV29-1	-	14	-	CSVEATGRGYGYTF	TGCAGCGTTGAGGCAACAGGGCGGGGGTATGGCTACACCTTC
TRBJ2-7	TRBV18	TRBD1	15	few	CASSFPGQSSYEQYF	TGTGCCAGCTCATTTCCGGGACAGAGCTCCTACGAGCAGTACTTC
TRBJ1-6	TRBV27	-	20	once	CASSLRDGNKNRLIYSPLHF	TGTGCCAGCAGTTTGCGTGACGGCAACAAAAACCGACTGATTTATTCACCCCTCCACTTT
TRBJ1-1	TRBV30	-	13	-	CAWKTTRNTEAFF	TGTGCCTGGAAGACGACAAGAAACACTGAAGCTTTCTTT
TRBJ2-1	TRBV21-1	-	15	-	CASRKTGGLQNEQFF	TGTGCCAGCAGAAAAACAGGGGGATTACAAAATGAGCAGTTCTTC
TRBJ2-3	TRBV4-2	-	15	few	CASSQDRRITDTQYF	TGTGCCAGCAGCCAAGATCGGAGAATCACAGATACGCAGTATTTT
TRBJ1-3	TRBV6-5	-	16	-	CASSYSIPGSGNTIYF	TGTGCCAGCAGTTACTCGATCCCAGGCTCTGGAAACACCATATATTTT
TRBJ2-7	TRBV6-1	-	16	-	CASSEGSDSWTYEQYF	TGTGCCAGCAGTGAAGGGTCGGACAGCTGGACCTACGAGCAGTACTTC
TRBJ2-1	TRBV10-3	-	19	-	CAISEFPGPQGRAYNEQFF	TGTGCCATCAGTGAGTTTCCCGGTCCACAGGGTCGCGCCTACAATGAGCAGTTCTTC
TRBJ1-4	TRBV10-3	-	17	-	CAISESSTGPRGEKLFF	TGTGCCATCAGTGAGTCCTCTACCGGGCCTCGAGGGGAAAAACTGTTTTTT
TRBJ2-2	TRBV28	TRBD2	18	-	CASSPRRRGVRNTGELFF	TGTGCCAGCAGTCCCCGTCGGCGGGGGGTAAGGAACACCGGGGAGCTGTTTTTT
TRBJ2-7	TRBV7-2	-	15	-	CASSLAGGMNYEQYF	TGTGCCAGCAGCTTAGCTGGCGGGATGAACTACGAGCAGTACTTC
TRBJ2-3	TRBV11-2	-	13	once	CASSLGGPDTQYF	TGTGCCAGCAGCTTAGGAGGCCCAGATACGCAGTATTTT
TRBJ1-1	TRBV29-1	TRBD1	15	-	CSVVKGQGMNTEAFF	TGCAGCGTTGTTAAGGGACAGGGGATGAACACTGAAGCTTTCTTT
TRBJ1-6	TRBV6-5	TRBD1	15	-	CASSYFDRERSPLHF	TGTGCCAGCAGTTACTTCGACAGGGAACGGTCACCCCTCCACTTT
TRBJ1-1	TRBV27	-	17	-	CASSLILASGKNTEAFF	TGTGCCAGCAGTTTAATCTTGGCGTCAGGGAAGAACACTGAAGCTTTCTTT
TRBJ2-3	TRBV7-3	-	15	-	CASSSLGGGTDTQYF	TGTGCCAGCAGCTCCCTTGGGGGAGGAACAGATACGCAGTATTTT
TRBJ1-5	TRBV19	-	16	-	CASSILQQVHNQPQHF	TGTGCCAGTAGTATTCTCCAACAGGTGCACAATCAGCCCCAGCATTTT
TRBJ1-2	TRBV4-1	-	15	-	CASSQESGYDYGYTF	TGCGCCAGCAGCCAAGAGTCAGGGTACGACTATGGCTACACCTTC
TRBJ2-5	TRBV19	TRBD2	14	-	CASSIGLAAETQYF	TGTGCCAGTAGTATAGGACTAGCCGCCGAGACCCAGTACTTC
TRBJ1-1	TRBV20-1	-	10	-	CSAKYSEAFF	TGCAGTGCCAAGTACAGTGAAGCTTTCTTT
TRBJ1-1	TRBV6-6	TRBD1	15	-	CASSIGRGLNTEAFF	TGTGCCAGCAGTATAGGAAGGGGGCTTAACACTGAAGCTTTCTTT
TRBJ2-5	TRBV6-1	-	17	-	CASSGARRGGSGETQYF	TGTGCCAGCAGTGGGGCCCGGAGGGGTGGATCCGGGGAGACCCAGTACTTC